This T cell receptor beta chain was captured by sequencing in a study of human T cells and chemical hapten exposure (dated by TCRdb to the early 2020s). For context, the study as a whole: For sensitization, 2% DPC in acetone was applied to a 2 cm by 2 cm area of upper inner arm skin. Blood for TCR sequencing was provided by twenty-nine alopecia patients at one to four time points (pre-sensitization, 2, 6 and 24 weeks). Peripheral blood TCR repertoire changes were tracked in vivo in alopecia patients during primary and secondary sensitization to the hapten diphenylcyclopropenone (DPC). Blood was sampled from patients pre-sensitization (week 0) and at 2, 6 and about 24 weeks after DPC sensitization. Patch testing on the upper back used Finn chambers containing 0.01% DPC, with scoring done after 6 days according to International Contact Dermatitis Research Group standards. The patient cohort, mostly female, included alopecia areata with under or over 50% scalp involvement, alopecia totalis and alopecia universalis. The libraries were sequenced as a pool, and the TCR yield per sample differed mostly because of small variations in library volumes within the pool. Weekly therapeutic DPC doses were additionally applied to the scalp of patients throughout the roughly 24-week study period.

Of note for this clonotype: It has no known antigen specificity. Within one base of it there is no much larger clone, and no base qualities were kept.

General study outcomes and caveats: Because every patient had alopecia, a presumed autoimmune disease, the patients' immune response might differ from that of healthy individuals. Repeated subsampling changed both the strength of the expansion versus patch-test correlation and the threshold at which the correlation became significant. Expanded TCRs formed significantly more large CDR3 similarity clusters than pre-sensitization or healthy control sets, consistent with antigen-driven responses. No change with DPC sensitization was found in the number of TCRs above 1 in 1000 frequency, and no evidence of global repertoire structure alterations was found. Patch test score was positively correlated with the number of PT1 expanded TCRs, with significance at thresholds 8, 16 and 32 but not at 4.

Library method: RACE. These reads were obtained on a NextSeq 500. During library preparation, unique molecular identifiers were attached to individual cDNA molecules so that TCRs could be counted quantitatively and reproducibly. From each blood RNA sample, both TCR alpha and TCR beta chains were sequenced. Per the source publication's procedure: A median of approximately 100,000 TCRs per sample was observed, with a range of 23,224 to 690,600. V, J and CDR3 annotation of the TCR reads was carried out using the Decombinator software suite. For the PS versus PT1 abundance plots, all samples were subsampled to the same number of TCRs (28,000). Expanded TCRs were defined as absent before sensitization and observed at least eight times at the 2-week time point. TCRdb trimmed public reads at Q25 via fastp, called clones via MiXCR and kept in-frame beta chains. Every distinct CDR3 protein forms one entry, paired with its most common genes and DNA. The V and J calls shown here were made by TCRdb, not taken from the authors' results. The sample profile shows 60,000 to 80,000 distinct CDR3 sequences; approximately 35% of them were found once. Nearly 9% of the sample is in the top ten clones.

From the cysteine through the phenylalanine, the CDR3 covers 14 amino acids. Of the read, only the CDR3 DNA is kept; its 42 bases are in frame from base 1. The germline V gene specifies MDHEN as CDR1 and SYDVKM as CDR2. Cut back by 0 bases and 1 base, the V and J ends lie 6 bases apart. Per the publication, the time point label means: patch test 1, 2 weeks after DPC sensitization. This specimen's treatment or condition label, per the study, means: therapeutic diphenylcyclopropenone sensitization with weekly scalp DPC. At each patch-test visit, blood was drawn before the patch test was applied. Eligible patients were aged 18 to 70, diagnosed with alopecia, deemed suitable for DPC therapy, and excluded if pregnant. Total RNA was isolated from unfractionated whole blood collected in Tempus Blood RNA tubes.

Here the sequenced sample was whole blood, taken in connection with sensitization to the hapten diphenylcyclopropenone (DPC). The chain couples TRBV28 to TRBJ2-5, with TRBD1 tentatively as D gene (6 bases match). This TCR derives from a man aged 35 to 55 with alopecia areata. Some clones in this sample may be carry-over from other donors' samples. The CDR3: CASSLWDSQETQYF. At the DNA level, the sequence is TGTGCCAGCAGTTTATGGGACAGCCAAGAGACCCAGTACTTC. Here the CDR3 is joined to the reference TRBV28 and TRBJ2-5 genes, and the full variable domain is: DVKVTQSSRYLVKRTGEKVFLECVQDMDHENMFWYRQDPGLGLRLIYFSYDVKMKEKGDIPEGYSVSREKKERFSLILESASTNQTSMYLCASSLWDSQETQYFGPGTRLLVL.